The subject of this entry is one TCR beta chain. No antigen is known for it. This record belongs to a study of T cells after posttransplantation cyclophosphamide. General study findings and limits: TRB clonality was highly associated with recipient CMV seropositivity and reactivation. Donor-recipient repertoire similarity was low at 1-2 months, rising over year one. Tissue-infiltrating T cells from skin or gut overlapped little with blood T cells.

Trimming removed 3 bases from V and 4 bases from J, with 10 bases in between. Germline CDR1 is SQVTM and CDR2 is ANQGSEA. The CDR3 loop spans 13 amino acids. Clones were sequenced by immunoSEQ multiplex PCR, and TCRdb holds only the in-frame ones, with some missing. This sample carries approximately 31,000 clones and no singletons, and about 4.5% goes to the top ten. The rearrangement joins TRBV29-1 to TRBJ1-3, with a tentative D call TRBD1 (6 bases). The receptor's source is a woman between 25 and 40 years old in good health and a related stem cell transplant donor. The material sequenced was PBMCs. The CDR3 coding sequence is TGCAGCGTTGATGTCAGGGGCGGAAACACCATATATTTT. Translation: CSVDVRGGNTIYF.